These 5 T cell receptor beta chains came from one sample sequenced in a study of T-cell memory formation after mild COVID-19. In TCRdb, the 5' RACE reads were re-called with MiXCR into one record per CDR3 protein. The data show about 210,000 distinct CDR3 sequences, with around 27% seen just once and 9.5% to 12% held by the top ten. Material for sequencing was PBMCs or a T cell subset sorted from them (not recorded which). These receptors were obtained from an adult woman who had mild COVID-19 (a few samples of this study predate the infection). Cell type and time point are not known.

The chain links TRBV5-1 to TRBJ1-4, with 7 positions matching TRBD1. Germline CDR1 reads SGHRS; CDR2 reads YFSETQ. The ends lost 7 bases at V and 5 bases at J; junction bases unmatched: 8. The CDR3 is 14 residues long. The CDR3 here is CASGPGQPNEKLFF. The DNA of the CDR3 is TGCGCCAGCGGCCCGGGACAGCCAAATGAAAAACTGTTTTTT.

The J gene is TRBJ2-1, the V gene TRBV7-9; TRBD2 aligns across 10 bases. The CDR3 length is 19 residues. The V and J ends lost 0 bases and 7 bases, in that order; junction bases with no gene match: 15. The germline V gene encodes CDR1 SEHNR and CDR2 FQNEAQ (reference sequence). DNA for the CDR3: TGTGCCAGCAGCTTAGCTATTGTGTCTCTAGCGGGAGACTCTAATGAGCAGTTCTTC. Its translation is CASSLAIVSLAGDSNEQFF.

The CDR3 here is CASSQGGTGGITGELFF. The CDR3 nucleotides read TGTGCCAGCAGCCAGGGGGGGACAGGGGGGATCACCGGGGAGCTGTTTTTT. This chain joins TRBV4-2 and TRBJ2-2, with TRBD1 identical over 11 bases. The CDR3 loop spans 17 amino acids. Germline values: CDR1 LGHNA, CDR2 YNFKEQ. Losses at the gene ends were 3 bases for V and 4 bases for J; bases not matched to a gene: 7.

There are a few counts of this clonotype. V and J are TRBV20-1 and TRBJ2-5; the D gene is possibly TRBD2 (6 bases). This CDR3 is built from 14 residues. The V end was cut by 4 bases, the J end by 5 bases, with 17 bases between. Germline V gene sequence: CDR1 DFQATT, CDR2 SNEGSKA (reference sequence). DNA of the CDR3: TGCAGTGCTATCTTAGAGGAGGGGTTGGAGACCCAGTACTTC. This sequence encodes CSAILEEGLETQYF.

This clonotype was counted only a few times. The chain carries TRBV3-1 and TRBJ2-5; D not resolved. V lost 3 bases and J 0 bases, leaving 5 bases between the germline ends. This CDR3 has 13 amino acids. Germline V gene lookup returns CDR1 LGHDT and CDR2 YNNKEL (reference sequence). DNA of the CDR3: TGTGCCAGCAGCCACCTTCACCAAGAGACCCAGTACTTC. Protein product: CASSHLHQETQYF.